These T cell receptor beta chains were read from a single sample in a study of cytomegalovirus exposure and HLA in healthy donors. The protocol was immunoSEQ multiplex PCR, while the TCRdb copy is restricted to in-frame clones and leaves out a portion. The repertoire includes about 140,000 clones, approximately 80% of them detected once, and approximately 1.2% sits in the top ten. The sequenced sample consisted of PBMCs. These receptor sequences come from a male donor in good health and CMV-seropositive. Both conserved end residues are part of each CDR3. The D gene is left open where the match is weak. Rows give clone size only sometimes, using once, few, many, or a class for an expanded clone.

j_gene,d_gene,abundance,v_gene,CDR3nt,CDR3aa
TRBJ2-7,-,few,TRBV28,TGTGCCAGCAGTTTCGGGATCTACGAGCAGTACTTC,CASSFGIYEQYF
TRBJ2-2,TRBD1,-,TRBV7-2,TGTGCCAGCAGCTGGGGACAGGGGGCAGGGGAGCTGTTTTTT,CASSWGQGAGELFF
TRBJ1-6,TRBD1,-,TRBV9,TGTGCCAGCAGCGGAGGGACAGGGCTCGAGTATTCACCCCTCCACTTT,CASSGGTGLEYSPLHF
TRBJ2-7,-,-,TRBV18,TGTGCCAGCTCAGCCGCTGCAGGGTACCTCTACGAGCAGTACTTC,CASSAAAGYLYEQYF
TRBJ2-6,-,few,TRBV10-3,TGTGCCATCAGTGAGCCAGGAATTAGCTCTGGGGCCAACGTCCTGACTTTC,CAISEPGISSGANVLTF
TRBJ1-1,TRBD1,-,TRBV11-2,TGTGCCAGCAGCTTAGATCTGGGATTGACAGGGTCAAAAAACACTGAAGCTTTCTTT,CASSLDLGLTGSKNTEAFF
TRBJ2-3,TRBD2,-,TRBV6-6,TGTGCCAGCAGTTCTTCTAGCGGGGGCACAGATACGCAGTATTTT,CASSSSSGGTDTQYF
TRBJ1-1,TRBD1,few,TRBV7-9,TGTGCCAGCAGCCTTGGACAGGGGCATGCGGACACTGAAGCTTTCTTT,CASSLGQGHADTEAFF
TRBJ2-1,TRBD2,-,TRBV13,TGTGCCAGCAGCACCCGGACTAGCGGGGGTGGTGAGCAGTTCTTC,CASSTRTSGGGEQFF
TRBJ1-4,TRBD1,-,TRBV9,TGTGCCAGCAGCAGGTCAGGGGGCGAGGAAAAACTGTTTTTT,CASSRSGGEEKLFF
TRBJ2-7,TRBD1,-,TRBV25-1,TGTGCCAGCAGTGCTGACAGGGGCTACGAGCAGTACTTC,CASSADRGYEQYF
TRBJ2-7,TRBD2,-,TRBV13,TGTGCCAGCAGATGGGGACTAGCGGGGGGCTCCTACGAGCAGTACTTC,CASRWGLAGGSYEQYF
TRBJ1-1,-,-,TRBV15,TGTGCCACCAGCAGAGATAGTACGGGGGTCGCTGAAGCTTTCTTT,CATSRDSTGVAEAFF
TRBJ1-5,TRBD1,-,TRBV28,TGTGCCAGCAGAGGACAGGGGTACAACAGCAATCAGCCCCAGCATTTT,CASRGQGYNSNQPQHF
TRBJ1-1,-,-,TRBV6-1,TGTGCCAGCAGTGTCGGAGGCGGAGGGACTGAAGCTTTCTTT,CASSVGGGGTEAFF
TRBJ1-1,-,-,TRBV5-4,TGTGCCAGCAGCTTTGGGGGGGAGGGTCGGGGTGCTTTCTTT,CASSFGGEGRGAFF
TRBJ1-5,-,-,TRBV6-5,TGTGCCAGCAGTTCCTACAGAACAGGGAATCAGCCCCAGCATTTT,CASSSYRTGNQPQHF
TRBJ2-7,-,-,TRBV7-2,TGTGCCAGCAGCTTACTTACCTACGAGCAGTACTTC,CASSLLTYEQYF
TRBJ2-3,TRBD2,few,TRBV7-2,TGTGCCAGCAGCCCTAAGCGGGGGGGCGGCACAGATACGCAGTATTTT,CASSPKRGGGTDTQYF
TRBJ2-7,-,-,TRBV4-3,TGCGCCAGCAGCTCACAGGTATTGGAGACCTACGAGCAGTACTTC,CASSSQVLETYEQYF
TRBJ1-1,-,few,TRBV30,TGTGCCTGGAGTTCCGCGCCGATGGTGAACACTGAAGCTTTCTTT,CAWSSAPMVNTEAFF
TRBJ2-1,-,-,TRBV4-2,TGTGCCAGCAGCCAAGAGGGCACGGGATTCTACAATGAGCAGTTCTTC,CASSQEGTGFYNEQFF
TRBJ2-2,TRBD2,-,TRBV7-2,TGTGCCAGCAGCTTAGCGTCCAATAGCCCGGGACTAGCCACCGGGGAGCTGTTTTTT,CASSLASNSPGLATGELFF
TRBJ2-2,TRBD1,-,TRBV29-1,TGCAGCGTAACCGGGACAGGGAGGGTCGGGGAGCTGTTTTTT,CSVTGTGRVGELFF
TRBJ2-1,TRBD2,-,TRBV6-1,TGTGCCAGCGTTAGACTAGCGGGAGAGGTAAATGAGCAGTTCTTC,CASVRLAGEVNEQFF